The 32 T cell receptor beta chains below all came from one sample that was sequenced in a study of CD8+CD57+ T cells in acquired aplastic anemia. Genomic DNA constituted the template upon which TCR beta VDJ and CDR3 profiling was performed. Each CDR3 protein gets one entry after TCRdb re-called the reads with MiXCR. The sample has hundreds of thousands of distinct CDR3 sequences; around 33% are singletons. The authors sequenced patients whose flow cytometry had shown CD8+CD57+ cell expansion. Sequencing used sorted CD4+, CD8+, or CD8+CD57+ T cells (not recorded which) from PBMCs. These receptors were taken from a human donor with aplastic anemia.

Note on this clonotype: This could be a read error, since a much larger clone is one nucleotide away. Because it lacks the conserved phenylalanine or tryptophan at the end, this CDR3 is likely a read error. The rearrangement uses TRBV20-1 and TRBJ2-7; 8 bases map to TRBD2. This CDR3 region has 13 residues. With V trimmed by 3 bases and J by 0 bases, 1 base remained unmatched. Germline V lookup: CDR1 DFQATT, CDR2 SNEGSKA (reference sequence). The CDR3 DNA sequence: TGCAGTGCTAGCCTAGCGGGCTCCTACGAGCAGTACCTC. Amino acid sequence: CSASLAGSYEQYL.

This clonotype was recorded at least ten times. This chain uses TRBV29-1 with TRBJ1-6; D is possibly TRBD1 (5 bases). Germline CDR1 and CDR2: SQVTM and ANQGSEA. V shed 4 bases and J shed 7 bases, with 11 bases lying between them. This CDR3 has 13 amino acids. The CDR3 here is CSVGDGPNSPLHF. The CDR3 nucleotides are TGCAGCGTTGGGGACGGACCGAATTCACCCCTCCACTTT.

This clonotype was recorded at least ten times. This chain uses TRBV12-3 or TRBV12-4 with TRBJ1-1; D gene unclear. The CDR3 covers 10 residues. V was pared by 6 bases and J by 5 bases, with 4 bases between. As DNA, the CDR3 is TGTGCCAGCAGGGGGACTGAAGCTTTCTTT. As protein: CASRGTEAFF.

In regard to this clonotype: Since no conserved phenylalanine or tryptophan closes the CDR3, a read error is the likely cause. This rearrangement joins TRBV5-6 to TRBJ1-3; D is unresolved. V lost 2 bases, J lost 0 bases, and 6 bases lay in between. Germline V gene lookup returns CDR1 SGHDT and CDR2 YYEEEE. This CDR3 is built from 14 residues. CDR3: CASSFGSSGNTIYL. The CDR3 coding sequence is TGTGCCAGCAGCTTTGGGAGCTCTGGAAACACCATATATCTT.

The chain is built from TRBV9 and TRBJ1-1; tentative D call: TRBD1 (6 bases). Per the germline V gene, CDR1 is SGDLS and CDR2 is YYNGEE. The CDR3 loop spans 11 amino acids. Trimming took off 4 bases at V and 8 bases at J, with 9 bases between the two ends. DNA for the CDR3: TGTGCCAGCAGCACAGGGAAGGAAGCTTTCTTT. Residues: CASSTGKEAFF.

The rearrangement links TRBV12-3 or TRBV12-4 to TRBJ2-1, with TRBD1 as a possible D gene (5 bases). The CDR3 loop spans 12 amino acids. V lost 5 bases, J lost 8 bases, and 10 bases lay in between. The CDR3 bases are TGTGCCAGCAGTAACAGGAATCATGAGCAGTTCTTC. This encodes CASSNRNHEQFF.

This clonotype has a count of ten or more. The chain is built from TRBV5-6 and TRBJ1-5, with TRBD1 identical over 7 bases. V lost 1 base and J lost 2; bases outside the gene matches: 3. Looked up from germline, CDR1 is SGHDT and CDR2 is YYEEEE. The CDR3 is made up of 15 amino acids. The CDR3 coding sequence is TGTGCCAGCAGCTTGCGACAGGGTGGCAATCAGCCCCAGCATTTT. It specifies CASSLRQGGNQPQHF.

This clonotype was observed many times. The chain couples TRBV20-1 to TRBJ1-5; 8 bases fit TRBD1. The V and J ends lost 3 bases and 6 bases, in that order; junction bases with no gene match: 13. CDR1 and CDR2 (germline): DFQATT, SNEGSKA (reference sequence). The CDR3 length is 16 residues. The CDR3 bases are TGCAGTGCTAGTCCCTTGGCGGCAGGGGGCGGTCAGCCCCAGCATTTT. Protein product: CSASPLAAGGGQPQHF.

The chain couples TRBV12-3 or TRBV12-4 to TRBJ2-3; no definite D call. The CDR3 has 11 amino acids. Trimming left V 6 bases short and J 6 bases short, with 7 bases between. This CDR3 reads CASRAWDTQYF. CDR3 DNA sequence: TGTGCCAGCAGGGCTTGGGATACGCAGTATTTT.

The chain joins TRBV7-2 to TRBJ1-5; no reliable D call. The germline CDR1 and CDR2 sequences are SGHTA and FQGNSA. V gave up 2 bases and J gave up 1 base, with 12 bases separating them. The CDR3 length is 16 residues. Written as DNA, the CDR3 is TGTGCCAGCAGCTTATTTCGTCCCAGCAGCAATCAGCCCCAGCATTTT. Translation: CASSLFRPSSNQPQHF.

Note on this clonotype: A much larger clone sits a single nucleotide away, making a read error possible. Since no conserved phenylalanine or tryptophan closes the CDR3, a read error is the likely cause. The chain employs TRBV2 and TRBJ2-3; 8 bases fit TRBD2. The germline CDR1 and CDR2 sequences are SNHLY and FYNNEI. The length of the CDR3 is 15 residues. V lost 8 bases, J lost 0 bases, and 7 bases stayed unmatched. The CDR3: CASGGSGVSTDTQYL. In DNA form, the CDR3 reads TGTGCCAGCGGGGGTAGCGGGGTTAGCACAGATACGCAGTATCTT.

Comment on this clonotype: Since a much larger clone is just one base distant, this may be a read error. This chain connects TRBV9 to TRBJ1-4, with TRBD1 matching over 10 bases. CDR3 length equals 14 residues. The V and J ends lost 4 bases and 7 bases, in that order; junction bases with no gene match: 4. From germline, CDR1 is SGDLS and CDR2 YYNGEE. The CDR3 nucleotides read TGTGCCAGCAGCTCGTGGACAGGGGGTGAAAAACTGTTTTTT. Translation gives CASSSWTGGEKLFF.

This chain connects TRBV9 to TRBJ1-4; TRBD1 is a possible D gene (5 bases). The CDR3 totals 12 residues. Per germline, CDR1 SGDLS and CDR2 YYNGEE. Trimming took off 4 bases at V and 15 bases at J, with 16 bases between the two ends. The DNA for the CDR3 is TGTGCCAGCAGCTCTAGTGGGGGTCAGGTGTTTTTT. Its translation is CASSSSGGQVFF.

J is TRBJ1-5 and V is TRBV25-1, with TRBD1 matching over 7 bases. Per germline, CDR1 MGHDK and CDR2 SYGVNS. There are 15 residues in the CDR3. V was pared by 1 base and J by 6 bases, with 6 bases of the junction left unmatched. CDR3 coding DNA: TGTGCCAGCAGTGAATCCGCCGGACAGGCTCAGCCCCAGCATTTT. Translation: CASSESAGQAQPQHF. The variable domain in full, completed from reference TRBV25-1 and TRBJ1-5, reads EADIYQTPRYLVIGTGKKITLECSQTMGHDKMYWYQQDPGMELHLIHYSYGVNSTEKGDLSSESTVSRIRTEHFPLTLESARPSHTSQYLCASSESAGQAQPQHFGDGTRLSIL.

CDR3 loop: CASSLVATGELFF. DNA for the CDR3: TGTGCCAGCAGCTTGGTTGCAACCGGGGAGCTGTTTTTT. The V and J genes are TRBV2 and TRBJ2-2; D remains unclear. CDR3 length: 13 amino acids. Trimming took 6 bases from V and 5 from J, leaving 10 bases between them. CDR1 is SNHLY, CDR2 FYNNEI, per germline.

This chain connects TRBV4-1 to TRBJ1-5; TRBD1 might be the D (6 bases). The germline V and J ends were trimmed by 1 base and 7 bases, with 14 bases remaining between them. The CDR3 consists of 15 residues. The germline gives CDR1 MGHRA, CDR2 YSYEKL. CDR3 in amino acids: CASSQVPVGGQPQHF. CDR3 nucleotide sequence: TGCGCCAGCAGCCAAGTCCCCGTAGGGGGGCAGCCCCAGCATTTT.

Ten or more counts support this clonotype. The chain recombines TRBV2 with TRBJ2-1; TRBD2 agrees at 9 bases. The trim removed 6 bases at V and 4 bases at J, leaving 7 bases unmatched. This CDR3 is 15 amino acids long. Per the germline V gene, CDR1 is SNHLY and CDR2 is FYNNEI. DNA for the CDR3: TGTGCCAGCAGCAGACTAGCGGTTACATACAATGAGCAGTTCTTC. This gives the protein CASSRLAVTYNEQFF.

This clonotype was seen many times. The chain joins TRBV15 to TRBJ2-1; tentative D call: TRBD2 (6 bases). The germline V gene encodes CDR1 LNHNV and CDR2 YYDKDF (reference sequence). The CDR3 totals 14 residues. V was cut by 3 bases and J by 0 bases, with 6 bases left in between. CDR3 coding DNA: TGTGCCACCAGCAGCGGGAGCTCCTACAATGAGCAGTTCTTC. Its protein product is CATSSGSSYNEQFF.

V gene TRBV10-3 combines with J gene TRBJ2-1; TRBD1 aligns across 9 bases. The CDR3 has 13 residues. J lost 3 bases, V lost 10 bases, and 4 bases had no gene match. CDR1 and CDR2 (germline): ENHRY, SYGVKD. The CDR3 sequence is CATTGGVYNEQFF. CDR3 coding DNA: TGTGCCACGACAGGGGGTGTCTACAATGAGCAGTTCTTC.

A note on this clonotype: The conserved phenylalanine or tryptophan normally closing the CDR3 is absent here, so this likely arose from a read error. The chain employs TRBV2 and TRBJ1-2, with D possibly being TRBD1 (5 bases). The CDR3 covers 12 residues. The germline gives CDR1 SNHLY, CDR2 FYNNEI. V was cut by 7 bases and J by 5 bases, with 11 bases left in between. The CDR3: CASNPGNYGYTL. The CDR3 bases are TGTGCCAGCAACCCAGGGAATTATGGCTACACCCTC.

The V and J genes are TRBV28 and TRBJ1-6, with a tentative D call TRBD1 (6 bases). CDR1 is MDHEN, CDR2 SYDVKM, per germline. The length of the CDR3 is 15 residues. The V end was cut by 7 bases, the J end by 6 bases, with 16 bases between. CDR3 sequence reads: CASIPKGEGNSPLHF. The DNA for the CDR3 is TGTGCCAGCATCCCCAAGGGGGAGGGTAATTCACCCCTCCACTTT.

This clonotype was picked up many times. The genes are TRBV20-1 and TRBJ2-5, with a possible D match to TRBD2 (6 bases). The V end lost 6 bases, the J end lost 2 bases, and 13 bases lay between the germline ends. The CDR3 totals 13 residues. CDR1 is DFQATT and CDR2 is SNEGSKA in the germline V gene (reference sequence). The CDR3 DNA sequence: TGCAGTGCCAGGGAAGGGAGGCAAGAGACCCAGTACTTC. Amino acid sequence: CSAREGRQETQYF.

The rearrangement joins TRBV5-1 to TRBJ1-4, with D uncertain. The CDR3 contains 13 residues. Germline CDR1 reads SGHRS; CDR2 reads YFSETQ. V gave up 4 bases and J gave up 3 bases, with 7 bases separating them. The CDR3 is CASSAGPNEKLFF. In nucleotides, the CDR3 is TGCGCCAGCAGCGCCGGACCTAATGAAAAACTGTTTTTT.

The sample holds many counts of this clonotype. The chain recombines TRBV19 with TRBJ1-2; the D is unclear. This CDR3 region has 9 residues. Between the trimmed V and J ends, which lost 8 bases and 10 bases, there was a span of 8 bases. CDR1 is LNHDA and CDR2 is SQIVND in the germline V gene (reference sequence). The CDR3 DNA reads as TGTGCCAGTGGGGTTTCCTACACCTTC. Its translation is CASGVSYTF.

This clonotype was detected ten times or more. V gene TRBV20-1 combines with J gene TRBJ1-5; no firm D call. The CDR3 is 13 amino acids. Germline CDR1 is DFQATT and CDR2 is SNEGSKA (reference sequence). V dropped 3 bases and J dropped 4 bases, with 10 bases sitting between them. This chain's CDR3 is CSASEGVNQPQHF. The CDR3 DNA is TGCAGTGCTAGTGAGGGTGTAAATCAGCCCCAGCATTTT.

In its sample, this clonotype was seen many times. The CDR3 is CSATDTPNYEQYF. In DNA, the CDR3 is TGCAGTGCTACGGATACCCCAAACTACGAGCAGTACTTC. This chain uses TRBV20-1 with TRBJ2-7; D remains unclear. The CDR3 is 13 residues long. Germline lookup yields CDR1 DFQATT and CDR2 SNEGSKA (reference sequence). V shed 4 bases and J shed 3 bases, with 13 bases lying between them.

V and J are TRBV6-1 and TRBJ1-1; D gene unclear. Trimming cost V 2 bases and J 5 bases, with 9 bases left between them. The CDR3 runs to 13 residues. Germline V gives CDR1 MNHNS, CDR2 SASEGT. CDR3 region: CASSETRGTEAFF. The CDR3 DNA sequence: TGTGCCAGCAGTGAAACTAGAGGAACTGAAGCTTTCTTT.

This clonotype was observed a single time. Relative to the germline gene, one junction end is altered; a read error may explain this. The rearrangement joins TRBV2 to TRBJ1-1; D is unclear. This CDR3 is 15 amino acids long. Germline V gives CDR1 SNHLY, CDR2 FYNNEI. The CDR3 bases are TGTGCCAGCAGCGAAGGGCGGCCCATGAACACTGAAGCGTTCTTT. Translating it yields CASSEGRPMNTEAFF.

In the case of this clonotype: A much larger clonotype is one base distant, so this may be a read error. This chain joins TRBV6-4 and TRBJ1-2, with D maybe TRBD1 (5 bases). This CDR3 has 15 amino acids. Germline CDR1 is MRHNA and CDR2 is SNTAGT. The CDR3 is CASSMRDLANYGCTF. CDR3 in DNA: TGTGCCAGCAGCATGAGGGACCTGGCTAACTATGGCTGCACCTTC.

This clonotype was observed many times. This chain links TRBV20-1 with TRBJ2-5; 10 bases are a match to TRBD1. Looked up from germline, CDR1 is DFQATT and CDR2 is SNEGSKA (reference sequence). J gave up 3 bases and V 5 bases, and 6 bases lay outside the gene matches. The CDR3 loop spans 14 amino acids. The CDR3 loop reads CSAVRQGAEETQYF. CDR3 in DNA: TGCAGTGCTGTACGACAGGGGGCGGAAGAGACCCAGTACTTC.

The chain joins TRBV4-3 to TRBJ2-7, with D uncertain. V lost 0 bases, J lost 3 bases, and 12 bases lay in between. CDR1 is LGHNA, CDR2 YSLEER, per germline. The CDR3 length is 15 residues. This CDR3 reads CASSQDVGLLYEQYF. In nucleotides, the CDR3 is TGCGCCAGCAGCCAAGATGTCGGTCTCCTCTACGAGCAGTACTTC.

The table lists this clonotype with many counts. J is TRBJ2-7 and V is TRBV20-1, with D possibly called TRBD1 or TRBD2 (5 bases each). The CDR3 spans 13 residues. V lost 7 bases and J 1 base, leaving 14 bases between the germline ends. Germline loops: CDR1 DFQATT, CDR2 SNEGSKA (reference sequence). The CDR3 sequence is CSVKRGGSYEQYF. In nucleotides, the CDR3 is TGCAGTGTTAAACGGGGCGGTTCCTACGAGCAGTACTTC.